This TCR beta chain emerged from a study of graft-versus-host responses after intestinal transplantation. For the study at large: As for transplant type, recipients had multivisceral, liver-intestinal, or isolated intestinal grafts. Every recipient underwent anti-thymocyte globulin induction, then tacrolimus and steroids for roughly 3 years. Whole-study results and caveats: GvH clones appeared in recipient marrow, some first in ileum or blood. Maximum circulating GvH clone levels tracked with early post-transplant HvG decreases.

Clones were sequenced by immunoSEQ multiplex PCR, and TCRdb holds only the in-frame ones, with some missing. The sample contains about 130,000 clones, over 85% of which appear only once. Regarding this clone: Its antigen is still unknown.

V lost 7 bases and J lost 2; bases outside the gene matches: 7. This CDR3 spans 14 amino acids. Germline CDR1 is SNHLY and CDR2 is FYNNEI. This chain connects TRBV2 to TRBJ2-7; TRBD2 aligns across 8 bases. The sequence was collected from a human donor who received an intestinal transplant. The sequences come from unstimulated CD4+ T cells sorted from spleen or lymph node cells, collected before intestinal transplant. DNA for the CDR3: TGTGCCAGCACCCCGCGGGGGGTCACCTACGAGCAGTACTTC. It specifies CASTPRGVTYEQYF.